This TCR beta chain was captured by sequencing in a study of T-cell memory formation after mild COVID-19. The table lists this clonotype with many counts. TCRdb recomputed calls from the 5' RACE reads with MiXCR, one row per CDR3 protein. This table has 450,000 to 650,000 distinct CDR3 sequences, approximately 18% appearing once. This sequence originates from an adult woman who had mild COVID-19 (a few samples of this study predate the infection). Cell type and time point are not known. The specimen was PBMCs or a T cell subset sorted from them (not recorded which).

CDR3 sequence: CASSDPLPPLHEQYF. CDR3 sequence (DNA): TGTGCCAGCAGTGATCCCCTTCCCCCTCTTCACGAGCAGTACTTC. The rearrangement uses TRBV25-1 and TRBJ2-7; D gene uncertain. Germline V lookup: CDR1 MGHDK, CDR2 SYGVNS. The CDR3 covers 15 residues. V lost 3 bases and J lost 5, with 17 bases in between.